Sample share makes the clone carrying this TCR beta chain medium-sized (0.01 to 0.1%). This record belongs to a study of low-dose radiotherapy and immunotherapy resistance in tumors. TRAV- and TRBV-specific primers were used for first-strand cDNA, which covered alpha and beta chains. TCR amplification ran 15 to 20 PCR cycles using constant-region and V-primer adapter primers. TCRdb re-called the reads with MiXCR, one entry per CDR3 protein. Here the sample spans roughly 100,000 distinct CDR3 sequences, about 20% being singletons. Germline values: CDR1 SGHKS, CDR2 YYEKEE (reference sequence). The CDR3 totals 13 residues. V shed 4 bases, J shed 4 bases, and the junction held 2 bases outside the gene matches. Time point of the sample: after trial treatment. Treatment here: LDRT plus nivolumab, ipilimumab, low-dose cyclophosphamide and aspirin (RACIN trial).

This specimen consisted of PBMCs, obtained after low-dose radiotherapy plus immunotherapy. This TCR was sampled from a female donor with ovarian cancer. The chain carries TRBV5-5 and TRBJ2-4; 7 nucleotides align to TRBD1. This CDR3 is CASSGTDKNIQYF. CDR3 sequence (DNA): TGTGCCAGCAGCGGGACAGATAAAAACATTCAGTACTTC. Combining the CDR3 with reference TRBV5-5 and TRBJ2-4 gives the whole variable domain DAGVTQSPTHLIKTRGQQVTLRCSPISGHKSVSWYQQVLGQGPQFIFQYYEKEERGRGNFPDRFSARQFPNYSSELNVNALLLGDSALYLCASSGTDKNIQYFGAGTRLSVL.